One and the same sample provided the 30 T cell receptor beta chains below, sequenced in a study of blood T cell repertoires in COVID-19. Sequencing used immunoSEQ multiplex PCR; TCRdb keeps in-frame clones, though not all of them. This sample yields more than 250,000 clones, of which approximately 84% are seen a single time; about 10% belongs to the top ten. Input material: PBMCs or T cells enriched from blood (not recorded which). Receptors were obtained from a woman younger than 35 who had recovered from COVID-19.

V usage is TRBV5-6 and J usage is TRBJ2-3; D unresolved. This CDR3 is 15 amino acids long. V was clipped by 4 bases and J by 2 bases, with 14 bases between them. The germline V gene encodes CDR1 SGHDT and CDR2 YYEEEE. The CDR3 DNA reads TGTGCCAGCAGCCCCACTGAGAGGCCCACAGATACGCAGTATTTT. Translating gives CASSPTERPTDTQYF. Full variable domain (missing parts from reference TRBV5-6 and TRBJ2-3): DAGVTQSPTHLIKTRGQQVTLRCSPKSGHDTVSWYQQALGQGPQFIFQYYEEEERQRGNFPDRFSGHQFPNYSSELNVNALLLGDSALYLCASSPTERPTDTQYFGPGTRLTVL.

The CDR3 DNA is TGTGCCAGCAGTTACACCGGGACAGGGGGCCACGAGCAGTACTTC. It is translated as CASSYTGTGGHEQYF. V and J are TRBV6-5 and TRBJ2-7, with 12 bases lining up with TRBD1. V dropped 2 bases and J dropped 5; count of bases not matched to a gene: 4. Germline-derived CDR1 and CDR2 are MNHEY and SVGAGI. The CDR3 covers 15 residues.

This clone has a handful of counts. This chain joins TRBV7-7 and TRBJ2-1; 7 bases match TRBD1. CDR3 length equals 14 residues. The ends lost 6 bases at V and 4 bases at J; junction bases unmatched: 6. Germline loops: CDR1 SSHAT, CDR2 FNYEAQ (reference sequence). The CDR3 sequence is CASRSRDRYNEQFF. The CDR3 region has the DNA TGTGCCAGCAGGTCTCGGGACAGATACAATGAGCAGTTCTTC. The complete variable domain, with remaining parts taken from reference TRBV7-7 and TRBJ2-1, reads GAGVSQSPRYKVTKRGQDVTLRCDPISSHATLYWYQQALGQGPEFLTYFNYEAQPDKSGLPSDRFSAERPEGSISTLTIQRTEQRDSAMYRCASRSRDRYNEQFFGPGTRLTVL.

V and J are TRBV5-4 and TRBJ2-7, with 9 bases aligning to TRBD1. Germline V gene sequence: CDR1 SGHNT, CDR2 YYREEE (reference sequence). V trimming: 3 bases; J trimming: 4 bases; junction bases outside the gene matches: 8. This CDR3 is built from 15 residues. CDR3 region: CASSSNRGHAYEQYF. CDR3 nucleotides: TGTGCCAGCAGCTCCAACAGGGGGCATGCGTACGAGCAGTACTTC.

The chain has TRBV18 and TRBJ1-3, with 7 bases aligning to TRBD1. Germline V gene data show CDR1 as KGHSH and CDR2 as LQKENI. Trimming cost V 2 bases and J 3 bases; bases outside gene matches: 4. The CDR3 has 15 residues. The CDR3 region has the DNA TGTGCCAGCTCACCAAACAGGGGTGATGGAAACACCATATATTTT. Translating gives CASSPNRGDGNTIYF.

The chain links TRBV19 to TRBJ2-3, with TRBD2 matching 12 bases. The CDR3 is 16 residues long. The V gene's germline CDR1 is LNHDA and CDR2 SQIVND (reference sequence). V was pared by 1 base and J by 9 bases, with 8 bases of the junction left unmatched. The CDR3 reads CASSIVASGGATTQYF. CDR3 sequence (DNA): TGTGCCAGTAGTATAGTGGCTAGCGGGGGGGCCACGACGCAGTATTTT.

The CDR3 nucleotides read TGCGCCAGCAGCACGGCGAACACCGGGGAGCTGTTTTTT. Residues: CASSTANTGELFF. The chain carries TRBV5-1 and TRBJ2-2; unclear D gene. This CDR3 has 13 residues. V lost 4 bases to trimming and J lost 0 bases, with 4 bases between them. Germline lookup yields CDR1 SGHRS and CDR2 YFSETQ.

The chain has TRBV6-5 and TRBJ1-5, with TRBD1 identical over 7 bases. V lost 6 bases to trimming and J lost 1 base; unmatched junction nucleotides: 6. The CDR3 contains 15 residues. Germline V CDR1 and CDR2: MNHEY, SVGAGI. The CDR3 DNA follows: TGTGCCAGCAGCTACGGACAGGTCAGCAATCAGCCCCAGCATTTT. It is translated as CASSYGQVSNQPQHF.

The J gene is TRBJ2-5, the V gene TRBV7-2; the D is unclear. Germline CDR1 reads SGHTA; CDR2 reads FQGNSA. V lost 0 bases, J lost 13 bases, and 12 bases lay in between. This CDR3 spans 12 amino acids. CDR3 amino acids: CASSLALSSPYF. CDR3 sequence (DNA): TGTGCCAGCAGCTTAGCCTTGTCAAGCCCGTACTTC.

This chain connects TRBV5-1 to TRBJ2-3; weak D call: TRBD1 (5 bases). Trimming removed 4 bases at V and 2 bases at J, with 14 bases between. The CDR3 runs to 15 residues. Germline-derived CDR1 and CDR2 are SGHRS and YFSETQ. CDR3 in DNA: TGCGCCAGCAGCCTACAATGGGGCGACACAGATACGCAGTATTTT. Protein sequence: CASSLQWGDTDTQYF.

This sequence joins TRBV29-1 and TRBJ2-1; 12 bases are shared with TRBD2. The CDR3 consists of 16 residues. Per the germline V gene, CDR1 is SQVTM and CDR2 is ANQGSEA. V gave up 3 bases and J gave up 3 bases; unmatched junction bases: 6. The CDR3 nucleotides are TGCAGCGTTGAGGAGACTAGCGGGGGTTTCTACAATGAGCAGTTCTTC. This sequence encodes CSVEETSGGFYNEQFF.

The chain combines TRBV7-9 with TRBJ2-7; 9 bases match TRBD1. V was pared by 8 bases and J by 3 bases, with 11 bases of the junction left unmatched. Germline V gene lookup returns CDR1 SEHNR and CDR2 FQNEAQ (reference sequence). There are 15 residues in the CDR3. The CDR3 bases are TGTGCCAGCGATGGAGCCGGGACAGGGCTCTACGAGCAGTACTTC. Its translation: CASDGAGTGLYEQYF.

V and J are TRBV11-2 and TRBJ2-5; 9 bases map to TRBD2. This CDR3 has 14 residues. From germline, CDR1 is SGHAT and CDR2 FQNNGV. With V trimmed by 1 base and J by 5 bases, 2 bases remained unmatched. For the CDR3, the DNA is TGTGCCAGCAGCTTAGTTACTAGCGGGGAGACCCAGTACTTC. This gives the protein CASSLVTSGETQYF.

The V gene is TRBV2, the J gene TRBJ1-2; the match to TRBD1 covers 9 bases. V gave up 5 bases and J gave up 6 bases; unmatched junction bases: 7. Germline V lookup: CDR1 SNHLY, CDR2 FYNNEI. This CDR3 has 14 amino acids. DNA for the CDR3: TGTGCCAGCAGTCTTATGGGACAGGGACATGGCTACACCTTC. Translation: CASSLMGQGHGYTF. Complete variable domain (other parts from reference TRBV2 and TRBJ1-2): EPEVTQTPSHQVTQMGQEVILRCVPISNHLYFYWYRQILGQKVEFLVSFYNNEISEKSEIFDDQFSVERPDGSNFTLKIRSTKLEDSAMYFCASSLMGQGHGYTFGSGTRLTVV.

CDR3 in amino acids: CAWTLGTSGSNTGELFF. As DNA, the CDR3 is TGTGCCTGGACTCTCGGGACTAGCGGGTCTAACACCGGGGAGCTGTTTTTT. This sequence joins TRBV30 and TRBJ2-2, with 12 bases that match TRBD2. CDR1 and CDR2 (germline): GTSNPN, SVGIG (reference sequence). This CDR3 contains 17 residues. The V segment lost 4 bases and the J segment 2 bases; nucleotides outside the gene matches: 8. Variable domain in full (rest from reference TRBV30 and TRBJ2-2): SQTIHQWPATLVQPVGSPLSLECTVEGTSNPNLYWYRQAAGRGLQLLFYSVGIGQISSEVPQNLSASRPQDRQFILSSKKLLLSDSGFYLCAWTLGTSGSNTGELFFGEGSRLTVL.

V and J are TRBV7-8 and TRBJ1-2, with TRBD1 identical over 8 bases. The CDR3 loop spans 19 amino acids. Unmatched junction bases numbered 18, after V lost 3 bases and J lost 3 bases. The V gene's germline CDR1 is SGHVS and CDR2 FQNEAQ. The CDR3 is CASSFRTRGQGSGDYGYTF. The CDR3 DNA reads TGTGCCAGCAGCTTTAGAACCAGGGGGCAAGGAAGTGGCGACTATGGCTACACCTTC. Full variable domain (remainder filled in from reference TRBV7-8 and TRBJ1-2): GAGVSQSPRYKVAKRGQDVALRCDPISGHVSLFWYQQALGQGPEFLTYFQNEAQLDKSGLPSDRFFAERPEGSVSTLKIQRTQQEDSAVYLCASSFRTRGQGSGDYGYTFGSGTRLTVV.

V and J are TRBV5-1 and TRBJ1-2; D possibly corresponds to TRBD1 (5 bases). The CDR3 is made up of 14 amino acids. Trimming took 4 bases from V and 4 from J, leaving 14 bases between them. In germline, CDR1 is SGHRS, CDR2 YFSETQ. CDR3 residues: CASSPGGSRYGYTF. CDR3 DNA sequence: TGCGCCAGCAGCCCGGGGGGTTCCCGCTATGGCTACACCTTC.

The CDR3 DNA is TGTGCCAGCAGCCCAGGGTGGACCGGGACCCAGTACTTC. It translates to CASSPGWTGTQYF. The chain uses TRBV7-9 and TRBJ2-5; a weak D match, TRBD1 (5 bases). CDR1 is SEHNR and CDR2 is FQNEAQ in the germline V gene (reference sequence). Trimming left V 5 bases short and J 7 bases short, with 14 bases between. The CDR3 consists of 13 residues.

A few counts support this clone. The CDR3 loop is CASSPGTSRGGQETQYF. The DNA of the CDR3 is TGTGCCAGCAGCCCAGGGACCTCACGGGGGGGCCAAGAGACCCAGTACTTC. The chain couples TRBV11-3 to TRBJ2-5, with 8 bases that match TRBD2. The CDR3 consists of 17 residues. CDR1 and CDR2 from the germline V gene are SGHNT and YENEEA. V lost 5 bases and J lost 1; bases outside the gene matches: 12.

The V call is TRBV15, the J call TRBJ1-4, with unresolved D. Trimming removed 2 bases from V and 8 bases from J, with 12 bases in between. This CDR3 spans 14 amino acids. Looked up from germline, CDR1 is LNHNV and CDR2 is YYDKDF (reference sequence). The CDR3 DNA follows: TGTGCCACCAGCAGACTCTTAATTGGCGAAAAACTGTTTTTT. Protein: CATSRLLIGEKLFF. Drawing the rest from reference TRBV15 and TRBJ1-4, the complete variable domain is DAMVIQNPRYQVTQFGKPVTLSCSQTLNHNVMYWYQQKSSQAPKLLFHYYDKDFNNEADTPDNFQSRRPNTSFCFLDIRSPGLGDTAMYLCATSRLLIGEKLFFGSGTQLSVL.

J is TRBJ2-2 and V is TRBV6-1; tentatively, D is TRBD1 (5 bases). Trimming took off 3 bases at V and 3 bases at J, with 11 bases between the two ends. Germline CDR1 MNHNS, CDR2 SASEGT. The CDR3 covers 15 residues. The CDR3 coding sequence is TGTGCCAGCAGTGAGCGCCAGGGATACACCGGGGAGCTGTTTTTT. It yields the protein CASSERQGYTGELFF.

The chain couples TRBV28 to TRBJ2-2; 8 nucleotides match TRBD1. This CDR3 is built from 14 residues. V lost 6 bases and J lost 4; bases outside the gene matches: 4. Germline V gene data show CDR1 as MDHEN and CDR2 as SYDVKM. This CDR3 is CASSVRGRTGELFF. CDR3 DNA sequence: TGTGCCAGCAGCGTCAGGGGGCGCACCGGGGAGCTGTTTTTT.

V gene TRBV28 combines with J gene TRBJ2-2; 8 positions match TRBD2. The CDR3 loop spans 13 amino acids. Per the germline V gene, CDR1 is MDHEN and CDR2 is SYDVKM. V was pared by 7 bases and J by 7 bases, with 5 bases of the junction left unmatched. CDR3 coding DNA: TGTGCCAGCACGGGAGGGCCGATCGGGGAGCTGTTTTTT. This gives the protein CASTGGPIGELFF.

This sequence joins TRBV25-1 and TRBJ1-1; D is uncertain. Germline lookup yields CDR1 MGHDK and CDR2 SYGVNS. Trimming pared 1 base from V and 4 bases from J, leaving 13 bases between. The CDR3 is 15 residues long. CDR3 nucleotides: TGTGCCAGCAGTGAATCGGTGGGCCTGCCCACTGAAGCTTTCTTT. Translated, it gives CASSESVGLPTEAFF.

This sequence joins TRBV6-5 and TRBJ1-2, with D tentatively TRBD1 (6 bases). V gave up 7 bases and J gave up 4 bases, with 10 bases separating them. Germline V gives CDR1 MNHEY, CDR2 SVGAGI. The CDR3 spans 12 residues. Here the CDR3 reads CASTTGTYGYTF. The CDR3, as DNA: TGTGCCAGCACTACAGGGACCTATGGCTACACCTTC.

This clone was observed a few times. The same CDR3 arises from other DNA sequences in this sample as well. The chain links TRBV6-5 to TRBJ1-5; D ambiguous. V was clipped by 6 bases and J by 0 bases, with 6 bases between them. Germline CDR1 is MNHEY and CDR2 is SVGAGI. The CDR3 sequence is 13 residues long. In DNA, the CDR3 is TGTGCCAGCAGCTCGTATAGCAATCAGCCCCAGCATTTT. This codes for CASSSYSNQPQHF.

J is TRBJ1-6 and V is TRBV9; 7 bases are a match to TRBD1. Germline CDR1 reads SGDLS; CDR2 reads YYNGEE. The CDR3 runs to 14 residues. Trimming took 3 bases from V and 8 from J; bases not matched to a gene: 5. The CDR3 region is CASSAQGTYSPLHF. CDR3 coding DNA: TGTGCCAGCAGCGCACAGGGGACGTATTCACCCCTCCACTTT.

V gene TRBV7-2 combines with J gene TRBJ2-7; no clear D. Trimming cost V 3 bases and J 2 bases, with 11 bases left between them. This CDR3 spans 14 amino acids. CDR1 and CDR2 from the germline V gene are SGHTA and FQGNSA. The CDR3 region has the DNA TGTGCCAGCAGCTTGTTTCCCTCGGCCTACGAGCAGTACTTC. Protein product: CASSLFPSAYEQYF.

V and J are TRBV5-5 and TRBJ2-3; TRBD1 agrees at 7 bases. V lost 6 bases and J lost 0; bases outside the gene matches: 7. The CDR3 has 15 residues. Germline-derived CDR1 and CDR2 are SGHKS and YYEKEE (reference sequence). CDR3 nucleotides: TGTGCCAGCAACGGAGACAGGGAAAGCACAGATACGCAGTATTTT. Encoded protein: CASNGDRESTDTQYF.

CDR3 region: CASSEQGGYQETQYF. The CDR3 DNA reads TGCGCCAGCAGCGAACAGGGAGGGTACCAAGAGACCCAGTACTTC. This sequence joins TRBV5-1 and TRBJ2-5; D perhaps matches TRBD2 (7 bases). Germline V lookup: CDR1 SGHRS, CDR2 YFSETQ. The CDR3 is made up of 15 amino acids. V lost 4 bases and J lost 0, with 13 bases in between. The entire variable domain, with the rest obtained from reference TRBV5-1 and TRBJ2-5, is as follows: KAGVTQTPRYLIKTRGQQVTLSCSPISGHRSVSWYQQTPGQGLQFLFEYFSETQRNKGNFPGRFSGRQFSNSRSEMNVSTLELGDSALYLCASSEQGGYQETQYFGPGTRLLVL.